These 11 T cell receptor beta chains originate from one sample sequenced in a study of radiotherapy plus CTLA-4 blockade in lung cancer. Assay used: immunoSEQ multiplex PCR; TCRdb lists only in-frame clones, some missing. The sample lists about 95,000 clones, 83% occurring once. The sequencing here drew on peripheral blood, taken from a patient treated with radiotherapy plus ipilimumab. These receptors originate from a human donor with non-small cell lung cancer who had stable disease on radiotherapy plus ipilimumab.

The sample holds one count of this clone. The CDR3 spells CASSILGIGNTEAFF. The DNA of the CDR3 is TGTGCCAGCAGCATTCTGGGGATTGGGAACACTGAAGCTTTCTTT. The chain combines TRBV5-5 with TRBJ1-1, with D unresolved. Trimming stripped 4 bases from V and 1 base from J, with 14 bases between. The germline V gene has CDR1 SGHKS and CDR2 YYEKEE (reference sequence). This CDR3 is 15 amino acids long.

The chain recombines TRBV2 with TRBJ2-5; D not certain. Per the germline V gene, CDR1 is SNHLY and CDR2 is FYNNEI. Trimming removed 6 bases at V and 5 bases at J, with 10 bases between. The CDR3 covers 12 residues. CDR3 region: CASRGRMETQYF. In DNA, the CDR3 is TGTGCCAGCAGGGGCAGGATGGAGACCCAGTACTTC.

This clone came up once. The V and J genes are TRBV7-8 and TRBJ1-2, with D unclear. V was clipped by 6 bases and J by 8 bases, with 16 bases between them. Germline V gene lookup returns CDR1 SGHVS and CDR2 FQNEAQ. The CDR3 runs 13 residues. The CDR3 spells CASSLDQPRGYTF. CDR3 in DNA: TGTGCCAGCAGTCTCGACCAACCTAGGGGCTACACCTTC.

The J gene is TRBJ1-1, the V gene TRBV2; the D gene is possibly TRBD1 (6 bases). Deletions cut 6 bases from V and 0 bases from J, with 14 bases between. Germline V gene lookup returns CDR1 SNHLY and CDR2 FYNNEI. CDR3 size: 15 residues. The CDR3 DNA sequence: TGTGCCAGCAGGGGGGCAGGGGTTATGAACACTGAAGCTTTCTTT. Protein: CASRGAGVMNTEAFF.

The V gene is TRBV2, the J gene TRBJ2-1; TRBD2 matches 11 bases. CDR3 length equals 15 residues. V trimming: 6 bases; J trimming: 5 bases; junction bases outside the gene matches: 6. CDR1 and CDR2 (germline): SNHLY, FYNNEI. CDR3 sequence: CASSEALAGDNEQFF. DNA for the CDR3: TGTGCCAGCAGCGAGGCACTAGCGGGGGACAATGAGCAGTTCTTC.

This clone showed up just once. The chain recombines TRBV28 with TRBJ2-7; 8 nucleotides line up with TRBD1. The CDR3 totals 14 residues. Trimming took 5 bases from V and 3 from J; bases not matched to a gene: 6. Germline CDR1 and CDR2: MDHEN and SYDVKM. Here the CDR3 DNA reads TGTGCCAGCAGTCCCGCGGGACAGGTCTACGAGCAGTACTTC. Translation: CASSPAGQVYEQYF.

The V call is TRBV7-9, the J call TRBJ1-1, with 8 bases matching TRBD1. The V and J ends lost 5 bases and 0 bases, in that order; junction bases with no gene match: 8. The germline V gene encodes CDR1 SEHNR and CDR2 FQNEAQ (reference sequence). The CDR3 has 16 residues. The CDR3 sequence is CASSPRGRLMNTEAFF. The CDR3 coding sequence is TGTGCCAGCAGCCCCAGGGGGCGTCTAATGAACACTGAAGCTTTCTTT.

The chain is built from TRBV5-4 and TRBJ2-5, with 12 positions matching TRBD2. Trimming took 4 bases from V and 5 from J; bases not matched to a gene: 6. Germline V gene data show CDR1 as SGHNT and CDR2 as YYREEE (reference sequence). This CDR3 comprises 15 residues. For the CDR3, the DNA is TGTGCCAGCAGCCCTAGCGGGAGGGCCAGGGAGACCCAGTACTTC. It specifies CASSPSGRARETQYF.

The chain uses TRBV30 and TRBJ1-5; 11 nucleotides match TRBD1. This CDR3 comprises 18 residues. The germline gives CDR1 GTSNPN, CDR2 SVGIG (reference sequence). V was pared by 0 bases and J by 0 bases, with 7 bases of the junction left unmatched. In nucleotides, the CDR3 is TGTGCCTGGAGTGTAGGGGACAGGGGGGATGATAGCAATCAGCCCCAGCATTTT. It yields the protein CAWSVGDRGDDSNQPQHF.

The chain combines TRBV9 with TRBJ1-2; 7 bases line up with TRBD1. CDR1 SGDLS and CDR2 YYNGEE come from the germline V gene. V lost 1 base and J lost 4; bases outside the gene matches: 10. The CDR3 loop spans 16 amino acids. The CDR3 protein is CASSVYDRVGAYGYTF. The CDR3 coding sequence is TGTGCCAGCAGCGTATACGACAGGGTAGGGGCCTATGGCTACACCTTC.

This clone was picked up one time. J is TRBJ2-1 and V is TRBV25-1; TRBD2 is a possible D gene (5 bases). The length of the CDR3 is 11 residues. V lost 9 bases and J lost 6, with 9 bases in between. CDR1 and CDR2 from the germline V gene are MGHDK and SYGVNS. As DNA, the CDR3 is TGTGCCAGTGGACTGCTCAATGAGCAGTTCTTC. Its translation is CASGLLNEQFF.